These 5 T cell receptor beta chains were sequenced from one sample in a study of CD8 T cells in Susac syndrome (dated by TCRdb to 2018 to 2020). The method was the immunoSEQ multiplex PCR assay. RNA was extracted using the RNeasy kit, and roughly 0.45 to 1 microgram was reverse transcribed with random hexamers. Using fastp trimming at Q25 and MiXCR clonotype assembly, TCRdb reanalyzed the public sequencing data and kept in-frame beta chains. Each entry merges the rows of one CDR3 protein and shows their most common DNA and genes. This sample holds about 200,000 distinct CDR3 sequences; over 75% were observed only once. Approximately 0.09% of the sample lies in the top ten. The sequenced sample was CD4+ T cells from PBMCs. These receptors came from a human donor with Susac syndrome.

This clonotype was counted between two and nine times. The rearrangement links TRBV11-2 to TRBJ2-5; D is uncertain. Germline CDR1 is SGHAT and CDR2 is FQNNGV. The CDR3 runs 12 residues. V shed 5 bases and J shed 3 bases, with 7 bases lying between them. In DNA, the CDR3 is TGTGCCAGCAGCGGACCGGAAGAGACCCAGTACTTC. It translates to CASSGPEETQYF.

CDR3 sequence (DNA): TGCGCCAGCAGCTTGGGGTACGGGGCAACTAATGAAAAACTGTTTTTT. Translating it yields CASSLGYGATNEKLFF. The V gene is TRBV5-1, the J gene TRBJ1-4, with D hard to call. The ends were cut back, 0 bases at V and 0 bases at J, with 9 bases in the middle. Germline values: CDR1 SGHRS, CDR2 YFSETQ. This CDR3 is 16 amino acids long.

V usage is TRBV29-1 and J usage is TRBJ2-1, with 10 bases identical to TRBD2. The J segment lost 1 base and the V segment lost 4 bases, leaving 7 bases of the junction unmatched. CDR3 length equals 16 residues. In germline, CDR1 is SQVTM, CDR2 ANQGSEA. CDR3 protein: CSVGSASGRSYNEQFF. For the CDR3, the DNA is TGCAGCGTTGGTTCGGCTAGCGGGAGATCCTACAATGAGCAGTTCTTC.

This clonotype was detected only once. The rearrangement links TRBV6-1 to TRBJ2-3; TRBD2 matches 9 bases. The junction had 11 bases not matched to a gene; V was cut back by 4 bases and J by 6 bases. The germline CDR1 and CDR2 sequences are MNHNS and SASEGT. This CDR3 has 16 amino acids. CDR3 nucleotide sequence: TGTGCCAGCAGTGCTAGCGGGACCCACCTAAGGGATACGCAGTATTTT. Its translation: CASSASGTHLRDTQYF.

This rearrangement joins TRBV5-6 to TRBJ2-6, with D possibly matching TRBD2 (5 bases). The ends were cut back, 7 bases at V and 0 bases at J, with 8 bases in the middle. This CDR3 has 14 residues. Germline V CDR1 and CDR2: SGHDT, YYEEEE. The CDR3 protein is CASVEASGANVLTF. CDR3 coding DNA: TGTGCCAGCGTGGAGGCCTCTGGGGCCAACGTCCTGACTTTC. Looking up the rest from reference TRBV5-6 and TRBJ2-6 gives the full variable domain: DAGVTQSPTHLIKTRGQQVTLRCSPKSGHDTVSWYQQALGQGPQFIFQYYEEEERQRGNFPDRFSGHQFPNYSSELNVNALLLGDSALYLCASVEASGANVLTFGAGSRLTVL.